The text below deals with one T cell receptor (beta chain). The sample comes from a study of blood T cell repertoires in COVID-19. This table comes from immunoSEQ multiplex PCR, and its TCRdb copy is limited to in-frame clones, with some not included. The top ten hold roughly 3.2% of the sample, which has 150,000 to 200,000 clones, 65% to 85% seen once. Deletions cut 3 bases from V and 7 bases from J, with 9 bases between. This CDR3 is 13 amino acids long. Looked up from germline, CDR1 is MNHEY and CDR2 is SMNVEV (reference sequence). Residents of about 25 US areas, aged about 18 to 89 years, made up the participants. Those designated as exposed participants met a COVID-19 case within 2 weeks before study entry.

Sequenced sample: PBMCs or T cells enriched from blood (not recorded which). This rearrangement joins TRBV27 to TRBJ2-2, with D perhaps matching TRBD2 (5 bases). The receptor was derived from a woman aged 25 to 39 who had been exposed to COVID-19. The CDR3: CASSFPSSGELFF. The CDR3 DNA follows: TGTGCCAGCAGTTTTCCTAGCAGCGGGGAGCTGTTTTTT.